A selection of T cell receptor beta chains follows, all from one sample in a study of blood T cells in healthy people across ages. TCRdb reprocessed the 5' RACE reads with MiXCR, giving one entry per CDR3 protein. This sample yields 910,000 or so distinct CDR3 sequences, of which just over 50% are seen a single time; 20% to 25% belongs to the top ten. Sequenced sample: blood. The receptors derive from a woman aged 60-75 years in good health. Both conserved end residues are part of each CDR3. The order of the fields is V gene, D gene, J gene, clone size, CDR3 DNA, CDR3 protein. A D gene is named only where the DNA matches it firmly. The listing skips clone size in some rows; elsewhere it reads once, few, many or a size class.

TRBV29-1,NA,TRBJ2-5,NA,TGCAGCGTGAGGGACGGCCAAGAGACCCAGTACTTC,CSVRDGQETQYF
TRBV10-3,TRBD2,TRBJ2-7,few,TGTGCCATCAGTGAGTCTGGGGGGGTTCGGTACGAGCAGTACTTC,CAISESGGVRYEQYF
TRBV28,NA,TRBJ1-4,NA,TGTGCCAGCAGTTTGAGTCCAACTAATGAAAAACTGTTTTTT,CASSLSPTNEKLFF
TRBV6-5,NA,TRBJ2-4,NA,TGTGCCAGCAGTTACTCGAGGGGCTTCCTAGCCAAAAACATTCAGTACTTC,CASSYSRGFLAKNIQYF
TRBV29-1,NA,TRBJ2-3,many,TGCAGCGTTGAGGGCAGGAGCACAGATACGCAGTATTTT,CSVEGRSTDTQYF
TRBV30,NA,TRBJ1-2,NA,TGTGCCTGGAGTTATGGTTCTTATGGCTACACCTTC,CAWSYGSYGYTF
TRBV29-1,NA,TRBJ1-1,NA,TGCAGCGTTGAGGGACGGGGGGAGGGCACTGAAGCTTTCTTT,CSVEGRGEGTEAFF
TRBV7-2,TRBD2,TRBJ2-4,NA,TGTGCCAGCAACCAGCGACTAGCGGAGGAAGCCAAAAACATTCAGTACTTC,CASNQRLAEEAKNIQYF
TRBV9,NA,TRBJ1-2,NA,TGTGCCAGCAGCGTAAAAGCCACACGGACGCGTGGCTACACCTTC,CASSVKATRTRGYTF
TRBV3-1,NA,TRBJ1-1,NA,TGTGCCAGCAGCCAAGCCGGATACACTGAAGCTTTCTTT,CASSQAGYTEAFF
TRBV4-1,NA,TRBJ1-1,NA,TGCGCCAGCAGCCAAGATCTCCGGAAGAACACTGAAGCTTTCTTT,CASSQDLRKNTEAFF
TRBV10-3,TRBD1,TRBJ2-5,NA,TGTGCCATCAGTGGGACAGGGTGGGAGACCCAGTACTTC,CAISGTGWETQYF
TRBV12-3/TRBV12-4,TRBD1,TRBJ2-1,few,TGTGCCAGCAGTCAAACAGGGGAAGTTCGCAATGAGCAGTTCTTC,CASSQTGEVRNEQFF
TRBV19,TRBD2,TRBJ2-7,NA,TGTGCCAGTAGTGGACGACTAGCAGTTGATTCCTACGAGCAGTACTTC,CASSGRLAVDSYEQYF
TRBV11-1,TRBD2,TRBJ2-1,NA,TGTGCCAGCAGCTTAGGCGCGGGAGGGTTCTCCTACGAGCAGTTCTTC,CASSLGAGGFSYEQFF
TRBV27,NA,TRBJ2-7,NA,TGTGCCAGCAGTCCTACCCGGACAGCATTGATCTACGAGCAGTACTTC,CASSPTRTALIYEQYF
TRBV4-1,TRBD2,TRBJ2-5,NA,TGCGCCAGCAGCCACCTCGATGCACTAGCGGGAGGGGCTGCTTTCGAGACCCAGTACTTC,CASSHLDALAGGAAFETQYF
TRBV2,NA,TRBJ2-5,NA,TGTGCCAGCAACGGACTGGATTACAATGAGCAGTACTTC,CASNGLDYNEQYF
TRBV29-1,NA,TRBJ2-7,few,TGCAGCGTTGTACAGTCGGGCGAGCAGTACTTC,CSVVQSGEQYF
TRBV4-1,TRBD2,TRBJ2-7,few,TGCGCCAGCAGCCAACCCGGGACCGGGGGGAGAACCCAGTACTTC,CASSQPGTGGRTQYF
TRBV7-2,NA,TRBJ1-6,few,TGTGCCAGCAGCCCTATAGGGAATTCACCCCTCCACTTT,CASSPIGNSPLHF
TRBV6-2/TRBV6-3,NA,TRBJ1-1,few,TGTGCCAGCAGTAAAGGGAGCTGGGGCACTGAAGCTTTCTTT,CASSKGSWGTEAFF
TRBV28,NA,TRBJ2-7,many,TGTGCCAGCAGTACAGGGACCTACGAGCAGTACTTC,CASSTGTYEQYF
TRBV20-1,NA,TRBJ2-6,NA,TGCAGTGCTAGTCGTGTGAACTCTGGGGCCAACGTCCTGACTTTC,CSASRVNSGANVLTF
TRBV9,TRBD1,TRBJ2-7,NA,TGTGCCAGCAGCGAGGGACAGGGAGGCGAGCAGTACTTC,CASSEGQGGEQYF
TRBV4-3,NA,TRBJ2-3,NA,TGCGCCAGCAGCCATGCGGGGTCGAAGTCAGATACGCAGTATTTT,CASSHAGSKSDTQYF
TRBV10-3,NA,TRBJ2-1,NA,TGTGCCATCAGTGAGGAGGGGTCCTACAATGAGCAGTTCTTC,CAISEEGSYNEQFF
TRBV20-1,NA,TRBJ2-2,NA,TGCAGTGCGCAGCGGCCGAACACCGGGGAGCTGTTTTTT,CSAQRPNTGELFF
TRBV4-1,NA,TRBJ2-7,few,TGCGCCAGCAGCCAAGGGGACACCCTCTCCTACGAGCAGTACTTC,CASSQGDTLSYEQYF
TRBV18,NA,TRBJ1-1,NA,TGTGCCAGCTCACCAGGACAGAACACTGAAGCTTTCTTT,CASSPGQNTEAFF
TRBV20-1,NA,TRBJ1-5,NA,TGCAGTGCTAGAGTGGCAGGGCGTAATCAGCCCCAGCATTTT,CSARVAGRNQPQHF
TRBV6-5,TRBD2,TRBJ2-1,NA,TGTGCCAGCAGTTACGCTCGGACTAGCGGATTTGAGGAGTTCTTC,CASSYARTSGFEEFF
TRBV15,NA,TRBJ2-7,NA,TGTGCCACCAGCATCCGGGTATCCCCCTACGAGCAGTACTTC,CATSIRVSPYEQYF
TRBV5-1,NA,TRBJ2-2,NA,TGCGCCAGCAGCGCGGCGAGGGCGGGGCGGACCACCGGGGAGCTGTTTTTT,CASSAARAGRTTGELFF
TRBV29-1,TRBD2,TRBJ2-7,NA,TGCAGCGTTGAGGACGGCGCGGGAGGGCCAGGTTACGAGCAGTACTTC,CSVEDGAGGPGYEQYF
TRBV3-1,NA,TRBJ2-1,few,TGTGCCAGCAGCCAAGATGGGATAGCGGTGGAAAATGAGCAGTTCTTC,CASSQDGIAVENEQFF
TRBV7-2,TRBD2,TRBJ2-1,NA,TGTGCCAGCAGCCCCTCACTAGCGGGAGGGGGACAGTTCTTC,CASSPSLAGGGQFF
TRBV28,NA,TRBJ1-5,NA,TGTGCCAGCAGCCCCCCGGGACCATATAGCAATCAGCCCCAGCATTTT,CASSPPGPYSNQPQHF
TRBV21-1,NA,TRBJ1-2,NA,TGTGCCAGCAGCCCGAAGACAGGGAACTGTTGTGGCTACACCTTC,CASSPKTGNCCGYTF
TRBV18,TRBD2,TRBJ2-5,NA,TGTGCCAGCTCACCGGGACTAGCGGGGAAGACCCAGTACTTC,CASSPGLAGKTQYF